These 30 T cell receptor beta chains were sequenced from one sample in a study of blood T cell repertoires in COVID-19. The table came from immunoSEQ multiplex PCR; TCRdb's copy has only in-frame clones and leaves some out. The data contain around 170,000 clones, 80% of them singletons. Material: peripheral blood. These receptors were obtained from a man between 65 and 79 years old with active or convalescent COVID-19.

This clone was counted between two and nine times. The J gene is TRBJ1-3, the V gene TRBV7-2; D unclear. This CDR3 contains 13 residues. Germline V gives CDR1 SGHTA, CDR2 FQGNSA. The V gene lost 5 bases and the J gene lost 6 bases, with 11 bases spanning the gap. CDR3 region: CASSQLLLNTIYF. Here the CDR3 DNA reads TGTGCCAGCAGCCAACTCCTCTTAAACACCATATATTTT.

The V gene is TRBV13, the J gene TRBJ2-3; a possible D gene is TRBD2 (7 bases). CDR1 PRHDT and CDR2 FYEKMQ come from the germline V gene (reference sequence). V lost 5 bases and J lost 5, with 14 bases in between. There are 14 residues in the CDR3. The CDR3 sequence is CASSLNREGDTQYF. The CDR3 bases are TGTGCCAGCAGCCTCAACAGGGAGGGAGATACGCAGTATTTT.

The chain joins TRBV6-6 to TRBJ1-1, with 7 bases aligning to TRBD1. From germline, CDR1 is MNHNY and CDR2 SVGAGI (reference sequence). V trimming: 4 bases; J trimming: 1 base; junction bases outside the gene matches: 6. CDR3 length: 15 amino acids. The CDR3 reads CASSLGTAGNTEAFF. The CDR3 DNA follows: TGTGCCAGCAGTTTGGGGACAGCTGGGAACACTGAAGCTTTCTTT.

The chain joins TRBV27 to TRBJ1-2; TRBD1 matches at 7 bases. Germline lookup yields CDR1 MNHEY and CDR2 SMNVEV (reference sequence). This CDR3 has 17 residues. J gave up 8 bases and V 10 bases, and 25 bases lay outside the gene matches. Written as DNA, the CDR3 is TGTGCCACCAAAGGATTTGGAGGGACAGAAAAGTTGGAAGGCTACACCTTC. It encodes CATKGFGGTEKLEGYTF.

The table lists this clone with a few counts. The J gene is TRBJ1-1, the V gene TRBV3-1 (or the pseudogene TRBV3-2); the D gene is possibly TRBD1 (5 bases). Germline-derived CDR1 and CDR2 are LGHDT and YNNKEL (reference sequence). The ends were cut back, 2 bases at V and 5 bases at J, with 9 bases in the middle. The CDR3 sequence is 13 residues long. The CDR3 here is CASSQWGVTEAFF. In DNA form, the CDR3 reads TGTGCCAGCAGCCAATGGGGGGTGACTGAAGCTTTCTTT.

This clone was picked up one time. The chain carries TRBV5-4 and TRBJ2-5; 7 bases map to TRBD2. The germline V gene has CDR1 SGHNT and CDR2 YYREEE (reference sequence). Trimming at V came to 1 base and at J to 5 bases, leaving 14 bases not matched to a gene. The CDR3 loop spans 17 amino acids. Here the CDR3 DNA reads TGTGCCAGCAGCTTGTCGGCGGGAGTCGCTTCTGGGGAGACCCAGTACTTC. Residues: CASSLSAGVASGETQYF.

The V gene is TRBV9, the J gene TRBJ2-7; 10 bases align to TRBD2. With 0 bases clipped from V and 5 bases from J, the junction kept 5 bases outside the gene matches. The CDR3 is 15 residues long. Germline CDR1 SGDLS, CDR2 YYNGEE. As DNA, the CDR3 is TGTGCCAGCAGCGTAGCTGGGACTAGCGTTAACGAGCAGTACTTC. The encoded protein is CASSVAGTSVNEQYF.

The chain employs TRBV5-1 and TRBJ1-2; D not certain. The CDR3 has 14 residues. CDR1 is SGHRS, CDR2 YFSETQ, per germline. V lost 5 bases and J 2 bases, leaving 13 bases between the germline ends. The CDR3 spells CASSYDTTNYGYTF. CDR3 sequence (DNA): TGCGCCAGCAGTTACGACACGACCAACTATGGCTACACCTTC.

This chain's CDR3 is CASSSEGLYRATEAFF. Written as DNA, the CDR3 is TGTGCCAGCAGCTCCGAAGGTCTTTACAGGGCCACTGAAGCTTTCTTT. The chain links TRBV7-8 to TRBJ1-1; maybe TRBD1 (6 bases). Trimming took off 4 bases at V and 4 bases at J, with 19 bases between the two ends. Germline V gene sequence: CDR1 SGHVS, CDR2 FQNEAQ. This CDR3 is built from 16 residues.

Points on this clone: This sample also contains other DNA sequences that code for the same CDR3. V is TRBV11-3 and J is TRBJ2-3; D not certain. Between the trimmed V and J ends, which lost 0 bases and 0 bases, there was a span of 4 bases. CDR1 is SGHNT and CDR2 is YENEEA in the germline V gene. The CDR3 covers 14 residues. The CDR3 reads CASSLDPSTDTQYF. The CDR3, as DNA: TGTGCCAGCAGCTTAGACCCTAGCACAGATACGCAGTATTTT.

V is TRBV3-1 (or the pseudogene TRBV3-2) and J is TRBJ1-4, with TRBD1 identical over 7 bases. CDR1 and CDR2 from the germline V gene are LGHDT and YNNKEL (reference sequence). This CDR3 has 16 residues. Trimming cost V 0 bases and J 4 bases; bases outside gene matches: 5. This CDR3 reads CASSQDLGQINEKLFF. The CDR3 region has the DNA TGTGCCAGCAGCCAAGATCTGGGACAGATTAATGAAAAACTGTTTTTT.

In nucleotides, the CDR3 is TGTGCCATCAGTGGGACTAGCGGGGGGCGCTCCTACAATGAGCAGTTCTTC. Translating gives CAISGTSGGRSYNEQFF. This chain uses TRBV10-3 with TRBJ2-1; 14 bases line up with TRBD2. CDR1 and CDR2 (germline): ENHRY, SYGVKD. Trimming removed 4 bases from V and 0 bases from J; junction bases left unmatched: 2. This CDR3 is built from 17 residues.

The chain is built from TRBV7-8 and TRBJ1-1; tentatively, D is TRBD1 (6 bases). The germline CDR1 and CDR2 sequences are SGHVS and FQNEAQ. V was shortened by 4 bases and J by 4 bases, with 13 bases between the two germline ends. The CDR3 has 14 amino acids. The CDR3 loop reads CASSSSGGFTEAFF. The CDR3 nucleotides read TGTGCCAGCAGCTCCTCTGGGGGCTTCACTGAAGCTTTCTTT.

The gene calls are TRBV24-1 and TRBJ2-5; a weak D match, TRBD2 (5 bases). Trimming stripped 6 bases from V and 1 base from J, with 8 bases between. Germline values: CDR1 KGHDR, CDR2 SFDVKD. The CDR3 consists of 13 residues. The CDR3 nucleotides read TGTGCCACCAGTCCAAGCGGCCAAGAGACCCAGTACTTC. It specifies CATSPSGQETQYF.

This clone has only a few counts. This chain links TRBV4-1 with TRBJ1-1, with D maybe TRBD1 (5 bases). Trimming shortened V by 3 bases and J by 4 bases, and 9 bases separated the two germline ends. There are 13 residues in the CDR3. Germline lookup yields CDR1 MGHRA and CDR2 YSYEKL. The CDR3, as DNA: TGCGCCAGCAGCCAGGGGGGGAGCACTGAAGCTTTCTTT. This sequence encodes CASSQGGSTEAFF.

The V call is TRBV6-2 or TRBV6-3, the J call TRBJ2-4; 7 bases fit TRBD1. The CDR3 is 13 amino acids. J gave up 6 bases and V 6 bases, and 5 bases lay outside the gene matches. The V gene's germline CDR1 is MNHEY and CDR2 SVGEGT. This CDR3 is CASSTGAGNIQYF. The CDR3 bases are TGTGCCAGCAGCACAGGGGCGGGAAACATTCAGTACTTC.

Only one count was recorded for this clone. The V call is TRBV3-1 (or the pseudogene TRBV3-2), the J call TRBJ2-3, with a weak D call TRBD2 (6 bases). Per germline, CDR1 LGHDT and CDR2 YNNKEL (reference sequence). The ends were cut back, 4 bases at V and 0 bases at J, with 14 bases in the middle. CDR3 length equals 16 residues. The CDR3 DNA follows: TGTGCCAGCAGCCTTTATAGCGGCGGGAGCACAGATACGCAGTATTTT. Translated, it gives CASSLYSGGSTDTQYF.

This sequence joins TRBV2 and TRBJ2-1, with a possible D match to TRBD2 (5 bases). The germline CDR1 and CDR2 sequences are SNHLY and FYNNEI. Trimming took off 5 bases at V and 9 bases at J, with 14 bases between the two ends. The CDR3 totals 13 residues. CDR3 in DNA: TGTGCCAGCAGTCGTGACGGGGAAGGTGAGCAGTTCTTC. Residues: CASSRDGEGEQFF.

The chain links TRBV7-8 to TRBJ1-1; D perhaps matches TRBD1 (6 bases). The CDR3 totals 14 residues. Germline lookup yields CDR1 SGHVS and CDR2 FQNEAQ. V was cut by 5 bases and J by 1 base, with 11 bases left in between. DNA of the CDR3: TGTGCCAGCAGCATGGGACAATGGAACACTGAAGCTTTCTTT. Translated: CASSMGQWNTEAFF.

This sequence joins TRBV7-9 and TRBJ2-2; the match to TRBD2 covers 12 bases. Germline CDR1 and CDR2: SEHNR and FQNEAQ (reference sequence). There are 17 residues in the CDR3. The J segment lost 4 bases and the V segment lost 3 bases, leaving 6 bases of the junction unmatched. The CDR3 DNA reads TGTGCCAGCAGCTTTACCGCGGGACTAGCGGGCACCGGGGAGCTGTTTTTT. It translates to CASSFTAGLAGTGELFF.

There are a few counts of this clone. This chain connects TRBV6-5 to TRBJ2-7, with D possibly TRBD1 on 6 matching bases. Trimming pared 8 bases from V and 3 bases from J, leaving 17 bases between. CDR1 and CDR2 from the germline V gene are MNHEY and SVGAGI. The CDR3 covers 14 residues. CDR3 region: CASHSDLDSYEQYF. CDR3 DNA sequence: TGTGCCAGCCACTCCGATTTGGACAGCTACGAGCAGTACTTC.

The chain joins TRBV15 to TRBJ2-7, with TRBD1 matching over 11 bases. The CDR3 spans 13 residues. Looked up from germline, CDR1 is LNHNV and CDR2 is YYDKDF (reference sequence). The V and J ends lost 8 bases and 6 bases, in that order; junction bases with no gene match: 6. The CDR3 sequence: CATSGTGGLEQYF. Written as DNA, the CDR3 is TGTGCCACCTCCGGGACAGGGGGGCTCGAGCAGTACTTC. Based on the CDR3 plus reference TRBV15 and TRBJ2-7, the full variable domain is DAMVIQNPRYQVTQFGKPVTLSCSQTLNHNVMYWYQQKSSQAPKLLFHYYDKDFNNEADTPDNFQSRRPNTSFCFLDIRSPGLGDTAMYLCATSGTGGLEQYFGPGTRLTVT.

V usage is TRBV2 and J usage is TRBJ1-4, with D possibly matching TRBD1 (5 bases). The germline gives CDR1 SNHLY, CDR2 FYNNEI. Deletions cut 5 bases from V and 7 bases from J, with 17 bases between. The CDR3 sequence is 15 residues long. The DNA of the CDR3 is TGTGCCAGCAGTCAGAACGGGGGGAGGGGTGAAAAACTGTTTTTT. It translates to CASSQNGGRGEKLFF.

The chain combines TRBV14 with TRBJ1-2, with 9 bases fitting TRBD1. V shed 4 bases and J 0 bases; nucleotides not matched to a gene: 12. Germline V gene lookup returns CDR1 SGHDN and CDR2 FVKESK. The CDR3 totals 18 residues. CDR3 in amino acids: CASSLGQGISRANYGYTF. The CDR3 DNA follows: TGTGCCAGCAGCCTTGGACAGGGGATATCCCGAGCTAACTATGGCTACACCTTC.

This chain connects TRBV12-5 to TRBJ1-1, with D possibly being TRBD1 (6 bases). The germline CDR1 and CDR2 sequences are LGHNT and FRNRAP. This CDR3 is built from 13 residues. V lost 0 bases and J 9 bases, leaving 11 bases between the germline ends. The CDR3 bases are TGTGCTAGTGGTTTGGTCGTCGGACAGAAAGCTTTCTTT. Protein: CASGLVVGQKAFF.

Here the CDR3 DNA reads TGTGCCAGCTCACCAGGAAGGACAGGGGACTATGGCTACACCTTC. Residues: CASSPGRTGDYGYTF. This chain links TRBV18 with TRBJ1-2, with TRBD1 matching 9 bases. V lost 2 bases, J lost 3 bases, and 4 bases stayed unmatched. This CDR3 comprises 15 residues. Germline loops: CDR1 KGHSH, CDR2 LQKENI.

V usage is TRBV9 and J usage is TRBJ1-1; a weak D match, TRBD1 (5 bases). This CDR3 has 14 amino acids. Germline-derived CDR1 and CDR2 are SGDLS and YYNGEE. Trimming removed 4 bases at V and 3 bases at J, with 13 bases between. CDR3 DNA: TGTGCCAGCAGCCCATTTGGGGGGTACACTGAAGCTTTCTTT. As protein: CASSPFGGYTEAFF.

The chain has TRBV6-5 and TRBJ1-2; TRBD1 agrees at 10 bases. This CDR3 has 15 amino acids. The ends lost 2 bases at V and 1 base at J; junction bases unmatched: 1. CDR1 is MNHEY, CDR2 SVGAGI, per germline. CDR3 nucleotide sequence: TGTGCCAGCAGTTACGGGACAGGGGATAACTATGGCTACACCTTC. This translates into CASSYGTGDNYGYTF.

The chain links TRBV9 to TRBJ1-6; D not resolved. This CDR3 spans 15 amino acids. Germline V gene sequence: CDR1 SGDLS, CDR2 YYNGEE. V lost 0 bases to trimming and J lost 6 bases, with 10 bases between them. The CDR3 here is CASSVGSSFNSPLHF. In nucleotides, the CDR3 is TGTGCCAGCAGCGTAGGGAGCTCTTTTAATTCACCCCTCCACTTT. Using reference TRBV9 and TRBJ1-6 for the parts outside the CDR3, the full variable domain is DSGVTQTPKHLITATGQRVTLRCSPRSGDLSVYWYQQSLDQGLQFLIQYYNGEERAKGNILERFSAQQFPDLHSELNLSSLELGDSALYFCASSVGSSFNSPLHFGNGTRLTVT.

The chain joins TRBV5-1 to TRBJ1-3; 8 bases fit TRBD1. The ends lost 3 bases at V and 6 bases at J; junction bases unmatched: 11. CDR1 and CDR2 (germline): SGHRS, YFSETQ. The CDR3 consists of 16 residues. This chain's CDR3 is CASSWDGRGLENTIYF. The CDR3, as DNA: TGCGCCAGCAGCTGGGACGGCAGGGGGCTGGAAAACACCATATATTTT.